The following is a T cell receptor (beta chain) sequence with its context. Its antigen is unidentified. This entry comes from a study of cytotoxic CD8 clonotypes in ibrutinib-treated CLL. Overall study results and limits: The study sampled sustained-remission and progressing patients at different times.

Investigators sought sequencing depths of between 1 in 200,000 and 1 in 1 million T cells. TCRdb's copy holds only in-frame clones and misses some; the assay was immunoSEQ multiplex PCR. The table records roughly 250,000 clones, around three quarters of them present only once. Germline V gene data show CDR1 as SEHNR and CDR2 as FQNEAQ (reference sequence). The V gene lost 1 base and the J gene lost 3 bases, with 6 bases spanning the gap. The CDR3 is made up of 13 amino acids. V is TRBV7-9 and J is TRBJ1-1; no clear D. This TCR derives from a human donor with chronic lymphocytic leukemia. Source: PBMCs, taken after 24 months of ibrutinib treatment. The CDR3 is CASSLERDTEAFF. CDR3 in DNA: TGTGCCAGCAGCTTAGAGAGGGACACTGAAGCTTTCTTT. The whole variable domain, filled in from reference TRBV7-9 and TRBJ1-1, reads DTGVSQNPRHKITKRGQNVTFRCDPISEHNRLYWYRQTLGQGPEFLTYFQNEAQLEKSRLLSDRFSAERPKGSFSTLEIQRTEQGDSAMYLCASSLERDTEAFFGQGTRLTVV.